This TCR beta chain was documented in a study of T-cell reconstitution after alpha-beta-depleted transplantation in children. This CDR3 region has 12 residues. V gave up 0 bases and J gave up 5 bases, with 5 bases separating them. Germline lookup yields CDR1 DFQATT and CDR2 SNEGSKA (reference sequence). Preparation of the TCRbeta library involved a method that used unique molecular identifiers. MiXCR, applied by TCRdb to the PCR reads, yields one record per CDR3 protein. The table lists fewer than 450,000 distinct CDR3 sequences, around 16% of them singletons. This clonotype showed up many times. What it recognizes is unknown. Notes on the study in general: One year after transplant, T-cell counts and diversity came mostly from newly produced T cells.

This specimen consisted of PBMCs, mostly from graft donor cells, obtained 360 days after TCRalphabeta/CD19-depleted stem cell transplant. The V call is TRBV20-1, the J call TRBJ2-1, with D unclear. This TCR was recovered from a male patient between 2 and 15 years old who had a stem cell transplant for acute lymphoblastic leukemia, so the T cells may come from the graft donor. In DNA, the CDR3 is TGCAGTGCTAGAGAGGGCCACAATGAGCAGTTCTTC. It translates to CSAREGHNEQFF.